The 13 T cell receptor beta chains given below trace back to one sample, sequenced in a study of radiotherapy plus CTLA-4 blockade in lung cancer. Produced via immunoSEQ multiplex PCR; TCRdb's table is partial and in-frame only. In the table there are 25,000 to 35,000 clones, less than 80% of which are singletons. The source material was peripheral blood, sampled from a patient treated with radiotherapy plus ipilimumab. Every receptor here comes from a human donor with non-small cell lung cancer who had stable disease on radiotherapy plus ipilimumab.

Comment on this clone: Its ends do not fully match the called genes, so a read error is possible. CDR3 amino acids: CASSSHEQYF. Here the CDR3 DNA reads TGTGCCAGCAGCTCCCACGAGCAGTACTTC. The V gene is TRBV6-6, the J gene TRBJ2-7; D unclear. This CDR3 contains 10 residues. CDR1 MNHNY and CDR2 SVGAGI come from the germline V gene (reference sequence).

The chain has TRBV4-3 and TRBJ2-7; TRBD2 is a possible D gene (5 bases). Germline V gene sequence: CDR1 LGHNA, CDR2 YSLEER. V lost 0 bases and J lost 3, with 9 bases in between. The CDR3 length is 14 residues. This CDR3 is CASSQDSGNYEQYF. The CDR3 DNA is TGCGCCAGCAGCCAAGACTCCGGGAACTACGAGCAGTACTTC.

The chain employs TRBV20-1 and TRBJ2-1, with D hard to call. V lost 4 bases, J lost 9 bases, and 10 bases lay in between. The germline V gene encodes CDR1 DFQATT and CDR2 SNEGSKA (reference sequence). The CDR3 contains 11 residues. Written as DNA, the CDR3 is TGCAGTGCTACTCGCCCGGGTGAGCAGTTCTTC. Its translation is CSATRPGEQFF.

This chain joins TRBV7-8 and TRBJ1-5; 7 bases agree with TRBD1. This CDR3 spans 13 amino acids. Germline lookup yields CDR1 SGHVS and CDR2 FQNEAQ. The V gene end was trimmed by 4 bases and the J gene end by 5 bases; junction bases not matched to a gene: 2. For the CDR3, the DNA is TGTGCCAGCAGCTCCCAGGGGGATCAGCCCCAGCATTTT. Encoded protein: CASSSQGDQPQHF.

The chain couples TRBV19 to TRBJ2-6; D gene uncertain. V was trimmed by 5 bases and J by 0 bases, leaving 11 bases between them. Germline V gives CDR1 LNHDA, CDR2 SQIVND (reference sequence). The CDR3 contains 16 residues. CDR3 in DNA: TGTGCCAGTAGTTTCCCCCGGGTCTCTGGGGCCAACGTCCTGACTTTC. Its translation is CASSFPRVSGANVLTF.

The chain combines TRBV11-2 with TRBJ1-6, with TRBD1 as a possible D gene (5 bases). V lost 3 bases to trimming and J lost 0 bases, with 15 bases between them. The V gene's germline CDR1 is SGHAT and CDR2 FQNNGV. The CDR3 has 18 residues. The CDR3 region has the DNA TGTGCCAGCAGCTTTCGCAGGGCTACTAGCTCCTATAATTCACCCCTCCACTTT. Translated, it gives CASSFRRATSSYNSPLHF.

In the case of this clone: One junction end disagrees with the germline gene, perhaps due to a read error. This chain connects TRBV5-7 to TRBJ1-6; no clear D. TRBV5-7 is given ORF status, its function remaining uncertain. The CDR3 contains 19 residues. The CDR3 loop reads CASSLKNSASRKKYSPPHF. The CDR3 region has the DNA TGTGCCAGCAGCTTGAAAAACAGCGCATCCAGGAAGAAATATTCACCCCCCCACTTT.

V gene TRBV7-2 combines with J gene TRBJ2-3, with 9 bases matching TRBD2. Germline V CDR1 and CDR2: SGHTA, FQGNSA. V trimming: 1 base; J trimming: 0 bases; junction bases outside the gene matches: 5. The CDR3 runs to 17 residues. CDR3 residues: CASSLVSGGHSTDTQYF. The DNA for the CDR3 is TGTGCCAGCAGCTTAGTTAGCGGGGGCCATAGCACAGATACGCAGTATTTT.

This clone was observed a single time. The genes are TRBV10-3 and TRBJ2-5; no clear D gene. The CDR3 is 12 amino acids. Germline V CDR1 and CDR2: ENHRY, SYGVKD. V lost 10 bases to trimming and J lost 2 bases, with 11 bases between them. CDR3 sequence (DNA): TGTGCCACCCGGACGCCTCAAGAGACCCAGTACTTC. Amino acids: CATRTPQETQYF.

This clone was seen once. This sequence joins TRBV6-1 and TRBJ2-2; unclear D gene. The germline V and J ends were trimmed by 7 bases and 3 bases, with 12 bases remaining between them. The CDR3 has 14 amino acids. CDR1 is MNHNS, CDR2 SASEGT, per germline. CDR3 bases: TGTGCCAGCAAGTGGGCCGCATACACCGGGGAGCTGTTTTTT. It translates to CASKWAAYTGELFF.

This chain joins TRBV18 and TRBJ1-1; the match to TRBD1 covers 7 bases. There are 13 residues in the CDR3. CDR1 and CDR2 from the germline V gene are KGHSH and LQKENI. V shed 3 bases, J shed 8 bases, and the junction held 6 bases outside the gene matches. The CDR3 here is CASSPPSTGEAFF. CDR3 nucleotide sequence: TGTGCCAGCTCACCGCCTTCGACAGGGGAAGCTTTCTTT.

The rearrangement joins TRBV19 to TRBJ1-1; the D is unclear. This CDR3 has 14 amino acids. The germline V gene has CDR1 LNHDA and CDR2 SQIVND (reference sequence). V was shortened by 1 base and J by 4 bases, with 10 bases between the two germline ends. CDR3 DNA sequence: TGTGCCAGTAGTATAGGGGATTGGGGCACTGAAGCTTTCTTT. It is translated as CASSIGDWGTEAFF.

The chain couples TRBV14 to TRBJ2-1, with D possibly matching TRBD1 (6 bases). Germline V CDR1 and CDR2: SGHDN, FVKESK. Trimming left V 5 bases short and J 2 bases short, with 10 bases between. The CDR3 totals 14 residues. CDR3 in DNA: TGTGCCAGCAGCTCGGACAGAACCTACAATGAGCAGTTCTTC. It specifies CASSSDRTYNEQFF.